The T cell receptor (beta chain) described here comes from a study of shared clonotypes between healthy human individuals. The study's findings and limits: Expectations were that clonotype sharing among donors would be affected by sequencing depth. Lower generation probabilities were found for non-shared clonotypes than for those shared by all four donors.

The repertoire was sequenced with immunoSEQ multiplex PCR; TCRdb's copy has only in-frame clones and lacks some. The sample lists some 1 million clones; 60% to 80% were seen once. Each of the donors was a healthy adult who was HIV-negative and had not had a recent acute infection or vaccination. Investigators divided CD4+ cells into CD45RA+ naive and CD45RA-negative memory subsets. As to this clone: Its antigen is unidentified.

Per the germline V gene, CDR1 is MGHRA and CDR2 is YSYEKL. This CDR3 comprises 17 residues. V dropped 1 base and J dropped 0; count of bases not matched to a gene: 4. The TCR comes from a man in his late teens or twenties in good health. This rearrangement joins TRBV4-1 to TRBJ2-3; 10 positions match TRBD2. Sequencing input: memory CD4+ T cells sorted from blood. Subset defined: CD45RA-negative fraction. CDR3 region: CASSQALAGASTDTQYF. In DNA form, the CDR3 reads TGCGCCAGCAGCCAAGCTCTAGCGGGGGCTAGCACAGATACGCAGTATTTT.